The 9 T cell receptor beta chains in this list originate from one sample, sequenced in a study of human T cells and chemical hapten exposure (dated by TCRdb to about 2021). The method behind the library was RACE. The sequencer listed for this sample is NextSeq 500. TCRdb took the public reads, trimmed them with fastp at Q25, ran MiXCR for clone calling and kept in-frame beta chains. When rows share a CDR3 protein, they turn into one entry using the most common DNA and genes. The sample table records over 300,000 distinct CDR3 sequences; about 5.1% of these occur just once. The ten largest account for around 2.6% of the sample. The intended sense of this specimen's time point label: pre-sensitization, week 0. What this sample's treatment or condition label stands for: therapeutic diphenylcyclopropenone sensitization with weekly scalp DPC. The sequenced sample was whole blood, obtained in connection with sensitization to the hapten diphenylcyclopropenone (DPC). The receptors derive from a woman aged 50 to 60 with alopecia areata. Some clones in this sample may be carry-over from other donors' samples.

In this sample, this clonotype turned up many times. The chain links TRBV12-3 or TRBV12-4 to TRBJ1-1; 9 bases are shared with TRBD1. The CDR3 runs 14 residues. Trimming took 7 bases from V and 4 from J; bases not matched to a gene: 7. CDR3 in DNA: TGTGCCAGCACCCTACAGGGGGCGCGCACTGAAGCTTTCTTT. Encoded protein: CASTLQGARTEAFF.

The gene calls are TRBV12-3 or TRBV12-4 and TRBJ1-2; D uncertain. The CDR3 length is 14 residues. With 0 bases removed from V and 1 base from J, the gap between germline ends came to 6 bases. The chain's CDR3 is CASSLAVINYGYTF. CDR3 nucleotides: TGTGCCAGCAGTTTAGCCGTAATTAACTATGGCTACACCTTC.

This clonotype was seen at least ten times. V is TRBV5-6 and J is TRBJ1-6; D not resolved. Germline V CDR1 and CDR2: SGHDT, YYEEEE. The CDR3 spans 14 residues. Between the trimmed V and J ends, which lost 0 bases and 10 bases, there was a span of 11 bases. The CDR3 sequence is CASSLGGLRSPLHF. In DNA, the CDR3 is TGTGCCAGCAGCTTGGGCGGCCTAAGGTCACCCCTCCACTTT.

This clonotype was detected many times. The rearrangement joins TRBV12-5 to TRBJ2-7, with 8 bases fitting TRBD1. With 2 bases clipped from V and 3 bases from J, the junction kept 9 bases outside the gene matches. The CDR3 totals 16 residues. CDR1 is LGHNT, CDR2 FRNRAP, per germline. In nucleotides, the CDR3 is TGTGCTAGTGGTTTGTCGCGGGACAGGTACTTCTACGAGCAGTACTTC. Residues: CASGLSRDRYFYEQYF.

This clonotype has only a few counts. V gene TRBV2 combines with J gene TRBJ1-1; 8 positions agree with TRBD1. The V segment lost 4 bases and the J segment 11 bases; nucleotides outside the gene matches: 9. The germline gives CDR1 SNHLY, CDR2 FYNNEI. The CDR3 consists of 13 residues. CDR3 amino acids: CASSVLGQGVAFF. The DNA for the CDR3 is TGTGCCAGCAGTGTATTAGGACAGGGCGTCGCTTTCTTT.

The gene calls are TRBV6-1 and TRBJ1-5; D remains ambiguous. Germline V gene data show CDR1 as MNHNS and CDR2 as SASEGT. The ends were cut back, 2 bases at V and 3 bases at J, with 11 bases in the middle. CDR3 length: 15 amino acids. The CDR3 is CASSEQLLVNQPQHF. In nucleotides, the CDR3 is TGTGCCAGCAGTGAACAACTTCTCGTCAATCAGCCCCAGCATTTT.

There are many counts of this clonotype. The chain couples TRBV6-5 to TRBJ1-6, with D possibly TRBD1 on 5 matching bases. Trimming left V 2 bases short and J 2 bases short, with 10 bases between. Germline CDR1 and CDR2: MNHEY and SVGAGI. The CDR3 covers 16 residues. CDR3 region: CASSYGLGPYNSPLHF. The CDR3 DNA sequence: TGTGCCAGCAGTTACGGTCTGGGACCCTATAATTCACCCCTCCACTTT.

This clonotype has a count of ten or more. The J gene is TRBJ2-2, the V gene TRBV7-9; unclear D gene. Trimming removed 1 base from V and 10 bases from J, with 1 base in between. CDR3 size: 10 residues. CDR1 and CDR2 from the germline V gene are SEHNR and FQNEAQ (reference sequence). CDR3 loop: CASSLEELFF. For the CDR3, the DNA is TGTGCCAGCAGCTTAGAGGAGCTGTTTTTT. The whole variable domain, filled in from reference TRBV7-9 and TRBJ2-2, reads DTGVSQNPRHKITKRGQNVTFRCDPISEHNRLYWYRQTLGQGPEFLTYFQNEAQLEKSRLLSDRFSAERPKGSFSTLEIQRTEQGDSAMYLCASSLEELFFGEGSRLTVL.

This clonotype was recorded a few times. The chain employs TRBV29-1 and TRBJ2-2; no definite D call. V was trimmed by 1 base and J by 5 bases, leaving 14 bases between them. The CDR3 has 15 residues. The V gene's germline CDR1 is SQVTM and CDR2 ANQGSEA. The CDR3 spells CSVEGALGSTGELFF. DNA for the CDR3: TGCAGCGTTGAAGGGGCGTTAGGGTCTACCGGGGAGCTGTTTTTT.